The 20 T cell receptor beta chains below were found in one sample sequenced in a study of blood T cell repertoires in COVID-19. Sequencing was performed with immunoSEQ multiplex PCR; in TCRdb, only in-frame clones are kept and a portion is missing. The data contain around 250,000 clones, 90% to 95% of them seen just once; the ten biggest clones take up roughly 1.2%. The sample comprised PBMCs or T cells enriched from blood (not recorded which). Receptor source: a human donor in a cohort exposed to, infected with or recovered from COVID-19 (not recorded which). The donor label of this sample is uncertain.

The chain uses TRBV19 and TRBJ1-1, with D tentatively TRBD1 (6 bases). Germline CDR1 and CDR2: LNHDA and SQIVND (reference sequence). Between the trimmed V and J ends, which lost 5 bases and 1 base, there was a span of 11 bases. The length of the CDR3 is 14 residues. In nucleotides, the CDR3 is TGTGCCAGTAGTCCTCAGGGACAGAACACTGAAGCTTTCTTT. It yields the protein CASSPQGQNTEAFF.

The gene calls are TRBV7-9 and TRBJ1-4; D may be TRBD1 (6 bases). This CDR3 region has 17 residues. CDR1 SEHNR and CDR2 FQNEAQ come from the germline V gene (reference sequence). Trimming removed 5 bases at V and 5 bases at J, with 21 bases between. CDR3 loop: CASSREGHRAGNEKLFF. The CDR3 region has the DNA TGTGCCAGCAGCAGAGAGGGACACCGAGCCGGGAATGAAAAACTGTTTTTT. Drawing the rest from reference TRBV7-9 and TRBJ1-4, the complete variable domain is DTGVSQNPRHKITKRGQNVTFRCDPISEHNRLYWYRQTLGQGPEFLTYFQNEAQLEKSRLLSDRFSAERPKGSFSTLEIQRTEQGDSAMYLCASSREGHRAGNEKLFFGSGTQLSVL.

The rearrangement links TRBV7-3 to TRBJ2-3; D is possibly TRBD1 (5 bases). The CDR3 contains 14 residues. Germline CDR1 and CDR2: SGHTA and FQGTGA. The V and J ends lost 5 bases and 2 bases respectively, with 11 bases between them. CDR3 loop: CASSPVGATDTQYF. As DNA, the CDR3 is TGTGCCAGCAGCCCCGTTGGGGCCACAGATACGCAGTATTTT.

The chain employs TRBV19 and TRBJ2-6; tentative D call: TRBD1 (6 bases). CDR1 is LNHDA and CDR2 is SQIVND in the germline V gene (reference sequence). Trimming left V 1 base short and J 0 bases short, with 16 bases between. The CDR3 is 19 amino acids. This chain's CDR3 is CASSIVGGSPNSGANVLTF. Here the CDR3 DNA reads TGTGCCAGTAGTATAGTAGGGGGTTCCCCCAACTCTGGGGCCAACGTCCTGACTTTC.

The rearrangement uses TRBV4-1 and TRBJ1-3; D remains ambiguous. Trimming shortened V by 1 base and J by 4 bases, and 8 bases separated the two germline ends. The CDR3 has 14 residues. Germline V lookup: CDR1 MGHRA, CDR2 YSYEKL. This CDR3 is CASSQGRNGNTIYF. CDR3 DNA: TGCGCCAGCAGCCAAGGGAGGAACGGAAACACCATATATTTT.

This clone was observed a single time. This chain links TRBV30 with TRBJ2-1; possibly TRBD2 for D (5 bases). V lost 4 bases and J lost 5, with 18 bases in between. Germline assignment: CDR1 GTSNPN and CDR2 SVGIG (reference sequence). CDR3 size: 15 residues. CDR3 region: CAWKARGLADNEQFF. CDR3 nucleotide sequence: TGTGCCTGGAAGGCCAGAGGACTGGCAGACAATGAGCAGTTCTTC.

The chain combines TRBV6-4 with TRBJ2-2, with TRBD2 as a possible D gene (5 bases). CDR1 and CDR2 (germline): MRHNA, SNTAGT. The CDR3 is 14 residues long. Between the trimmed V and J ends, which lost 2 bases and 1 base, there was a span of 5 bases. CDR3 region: CASSDGLNTGELFF. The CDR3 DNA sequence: TGTGCCAGCAGTGACGGACTGAACACCGGGGAGCTGTTTTTT.

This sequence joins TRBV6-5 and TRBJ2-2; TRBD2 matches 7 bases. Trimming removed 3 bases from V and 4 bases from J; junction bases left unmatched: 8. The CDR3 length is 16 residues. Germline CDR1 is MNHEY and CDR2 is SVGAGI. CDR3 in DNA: TGTGCCAGCAGTTATGGAAGGGCGGGGGTCACCGGGGAGCTGTTTTTT. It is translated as CASSYGRAGVTGELFF.

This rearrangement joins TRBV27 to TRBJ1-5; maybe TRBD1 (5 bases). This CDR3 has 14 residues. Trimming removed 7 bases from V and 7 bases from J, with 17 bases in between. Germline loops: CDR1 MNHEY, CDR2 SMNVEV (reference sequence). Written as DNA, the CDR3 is TGTGCCAGCATGCCCTGGGGCAGGGAACAGCCCCAGCATTTT. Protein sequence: CASMPWGREQPQHF.

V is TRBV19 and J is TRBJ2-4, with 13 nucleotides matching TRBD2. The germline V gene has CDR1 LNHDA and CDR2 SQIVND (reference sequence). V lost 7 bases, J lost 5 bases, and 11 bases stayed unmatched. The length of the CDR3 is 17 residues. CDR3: CASTTLSGTSGENIQYF. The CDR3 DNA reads TGTGCCAGTACTACTTTGTCGGGGACTAGCGGGGAAAACATTCAGTACTTC.

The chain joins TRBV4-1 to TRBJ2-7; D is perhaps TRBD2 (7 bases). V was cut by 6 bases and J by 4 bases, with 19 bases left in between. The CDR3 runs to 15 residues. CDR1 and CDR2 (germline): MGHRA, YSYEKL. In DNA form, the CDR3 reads TGCGCCAGCAGGAATGTCGGGGGGCGAGGGTACGAGCAGTACTTC. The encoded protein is CASRNVGGRGYEQYF.

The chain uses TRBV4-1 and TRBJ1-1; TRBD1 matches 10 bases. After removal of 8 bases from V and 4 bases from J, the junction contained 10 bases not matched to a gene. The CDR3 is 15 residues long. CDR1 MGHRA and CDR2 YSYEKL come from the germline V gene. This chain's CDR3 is CASRTHGQGGTEAFF. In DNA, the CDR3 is TGCGCCAGCCGGACACACGGACAGGGGGGCACTGAAGCTTTCTTT.

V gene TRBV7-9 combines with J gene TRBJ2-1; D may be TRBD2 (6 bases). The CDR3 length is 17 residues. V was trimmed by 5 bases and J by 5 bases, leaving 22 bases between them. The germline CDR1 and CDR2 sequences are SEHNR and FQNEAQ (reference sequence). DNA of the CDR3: TGTGCCAGCAGCCTCTCCCGGGACTCCACCTCTCACAATGAGCAGTTCTTC. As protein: CASSLSRDSTSHNEQFF.

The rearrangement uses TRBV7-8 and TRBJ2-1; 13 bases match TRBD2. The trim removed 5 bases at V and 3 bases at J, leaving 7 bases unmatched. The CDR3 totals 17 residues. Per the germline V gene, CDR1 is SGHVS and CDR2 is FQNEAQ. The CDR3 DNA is TGTGCCAGCAGCCCAGTACTAGCGGGGGGGCTCTACAATGAGCAGTTCTTC. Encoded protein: CASSPVLAGGLYNEQFF.

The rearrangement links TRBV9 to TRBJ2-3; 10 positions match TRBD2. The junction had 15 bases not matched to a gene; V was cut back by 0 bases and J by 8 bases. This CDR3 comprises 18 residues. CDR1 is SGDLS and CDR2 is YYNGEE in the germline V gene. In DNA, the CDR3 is TGTGCCAGCAGCGTAGGGAGCGGGGGGGCCCTGCGTCAAGGTACGCAGTATTTT. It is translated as CASSVGSGGALRQGTQYF. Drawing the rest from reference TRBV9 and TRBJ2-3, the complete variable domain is DSGVTQTPKHLITATGQRVTLRCSPRSGDLSVYWYQQSLDQGLQFLIQYYNGEERAKGNILERFSAQQFPDLHSELNLSSLELGDSALYFCASSVGSGGALRQGTQYFGPGTRLTVL.

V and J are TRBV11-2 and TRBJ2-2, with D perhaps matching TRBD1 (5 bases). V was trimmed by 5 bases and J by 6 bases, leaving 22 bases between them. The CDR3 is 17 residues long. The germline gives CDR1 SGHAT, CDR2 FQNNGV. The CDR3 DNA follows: TGTGCCAGCAGCCCCGGCTTGGGGCAGGATGTCGCCGGGGAGCTGTTTTTT. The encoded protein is CASSPGLGQDVAGELFF.

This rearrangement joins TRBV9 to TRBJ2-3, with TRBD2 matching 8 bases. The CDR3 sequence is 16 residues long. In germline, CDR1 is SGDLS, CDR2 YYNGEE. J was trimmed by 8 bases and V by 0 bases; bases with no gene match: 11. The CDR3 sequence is CASSVATGLAQGTQYF. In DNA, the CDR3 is TGTGCCAGCAGCGTAGCTACAGGACTAGCTCAGGGTACGCAGTATTTT.

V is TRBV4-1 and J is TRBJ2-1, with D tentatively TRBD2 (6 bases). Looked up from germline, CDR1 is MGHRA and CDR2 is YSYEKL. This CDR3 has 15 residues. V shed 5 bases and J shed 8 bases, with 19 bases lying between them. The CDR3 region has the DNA TGCGCCAGCAGCTCTATCGGGACTCCACACGATGAGCAGTTCTTC. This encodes CASSSIGTPHDEQFF.

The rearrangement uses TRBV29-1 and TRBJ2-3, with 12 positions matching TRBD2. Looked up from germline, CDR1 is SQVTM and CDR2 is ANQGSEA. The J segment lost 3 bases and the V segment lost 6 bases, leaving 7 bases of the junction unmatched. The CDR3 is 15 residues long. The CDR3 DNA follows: TGCAGCGTGGGACTAGCGGGCGGGCGGACAGATACGCAGTATTTT. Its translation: CSVGLAGGRTDTQYF.

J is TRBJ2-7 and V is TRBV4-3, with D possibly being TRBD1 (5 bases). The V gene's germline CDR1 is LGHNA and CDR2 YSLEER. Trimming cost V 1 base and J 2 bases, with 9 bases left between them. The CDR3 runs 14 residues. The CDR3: CASSQVQGTYEQYF. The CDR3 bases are TGCGCCAGCAGCCAAGTTCAGGGAACCTACGAGCAGTACTTC.